This TCR beta chain was sequenced during a study of long-term antiretroviral therapy in people with HIV. CDR1 is SGHNT, CDR2 YYREEE, per germline (reference sequence). V was trimmed by 1 base and J by 2 bases, leaving 16 bases between them. The CDR3 sequence is 18 residues long. The assay, immunoSEQ v3.0, was run at survey level. The table came from immunoSEQ multiplex PCR; TCRdb's copy has only in-frame clones and leaves some out. Altogether 32,000 or so clones are present, roughly 85% being singletons, with the ten largest covering around 4.4%. This TCR derives from a young man with HIV. The sample here was unsorted PBMCs, taken around 3.3 years after starting antiretroviral therapy. The chain couples TRBV5-4 to TRBJ2-6; D is possibly TRBD2 (6 bases). The CDR3 is CASSLRAGTQAGANVLTF. For the CDR3, the DNA is TGTGCCAGCAGCTTGAGGGCCGGGACTCAGGCTGGGGCCAACGTCCTGACTTTC.